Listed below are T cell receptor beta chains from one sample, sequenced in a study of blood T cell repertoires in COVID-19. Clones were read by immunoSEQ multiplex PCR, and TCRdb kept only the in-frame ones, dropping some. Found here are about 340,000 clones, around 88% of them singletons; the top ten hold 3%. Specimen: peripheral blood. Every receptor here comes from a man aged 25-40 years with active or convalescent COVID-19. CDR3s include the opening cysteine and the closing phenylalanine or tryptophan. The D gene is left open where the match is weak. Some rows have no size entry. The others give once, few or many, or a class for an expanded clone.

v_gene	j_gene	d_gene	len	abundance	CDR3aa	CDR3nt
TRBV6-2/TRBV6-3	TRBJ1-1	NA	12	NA	CASSQIWSEAFF	TGTGCCAGCAGTCAGATCTGGTCTGAAGCTTTCTTT
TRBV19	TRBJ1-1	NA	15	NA	CASSPSLDMNTEAFF	TGTGCCAGTAGTCCATCCTTGGACATGAACACTGAAGCTTTCTTT
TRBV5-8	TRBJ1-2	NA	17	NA	CASSVKQHFLSNYGYTF	TGTGCCAGCAGCGTTAAACAGCATTTCCTTTCTAACTATGGCTACACCTTC
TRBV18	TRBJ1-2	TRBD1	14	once	CASSPWDRLNGYTF	TGTGCCAGCTCACCATGGGACAGGCTTAATGGCTACACCTTC
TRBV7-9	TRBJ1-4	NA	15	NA	CASSLLTGTNEKLFF	TGTGCCAGCAGCTTATTAACCGGGACTAATGAAAAACTGTTTTTT
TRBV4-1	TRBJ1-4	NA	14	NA	CASSQGGIEEKLFF	TGCGCCAGCAGCCAAGGGGGCATAGAGGAAAAACTGTTTTTT
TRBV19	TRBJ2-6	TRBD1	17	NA	CASSIGTGDSGANVLTF	TGTGCCAGTAGTATCGGGACAGGGGATTCTGGGGCCAACGTCCTGACTTTC
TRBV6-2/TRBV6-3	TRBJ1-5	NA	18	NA	CASSYPRRESFSNQPQHF	TGTGCCAGCAGTTACCCGCGCCGGGAGAGTTTTAGCAATCAGCCCCAGCATTTT
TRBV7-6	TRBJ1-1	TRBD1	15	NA	CASSDPRQGATEAFF	TGTGCCAGCAGCGATCCTAGACAGGGGGCCACTGAAGCTTTCTTT
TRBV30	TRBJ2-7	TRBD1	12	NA	CAWSNQGDEQYF	TGTGCCTGGAGTAATCAGGGGGACGAGCAGTACTTC
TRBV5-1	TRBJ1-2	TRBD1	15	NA	CASSFRTGSHRSYTF	TGCGCCAGCAGCTTCCGGACAGGGAGCCACCGAAGCTACACCTTC
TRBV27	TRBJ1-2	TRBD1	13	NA	CASSLLTGEGYTF	TGTGCCAGCAGTTTATTGACAGGGGAAGGCTACACCTTC
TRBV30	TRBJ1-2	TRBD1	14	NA	CACLGQPPNYGYTF	TGTGCCTGCTTGGGACAGCCTCCTAACTATGGCTACACCTTC
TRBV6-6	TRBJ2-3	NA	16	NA	CASSYDHSRRRDTQYF	TGTGCCAGCAGTTACGACCACTCACGTCGGAGGGATACGCAGTATTTT
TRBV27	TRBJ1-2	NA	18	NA	CASSLGPTGVTNHYGYTF	TGTGCCAGCAGTTTAGGGCCCACCGGGGTTACTAATCACTATGGCTACACCTTC
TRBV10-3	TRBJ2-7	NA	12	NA	CATSDSSYEQYF	TGTGCCACTTCCGATAGTTCGTACGAGCAGTACTTC
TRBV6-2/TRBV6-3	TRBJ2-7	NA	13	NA	CASSPTSSGEQYF	TGTGCCAGCAGTCCGACTAGTTCCGGCGAGCAGTACTTC
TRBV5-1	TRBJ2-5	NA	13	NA	CASSLGPGETQYF	TGCGCCAGCAGCTTGGGACCGGGTGAGACCCAGTACTTC
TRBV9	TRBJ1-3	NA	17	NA	CASSAEDNRPAGNTIYF	TGTGCCAGCAGCGCAGAGGACAATCGCCCTGCTGGAAACACCATATATTTT
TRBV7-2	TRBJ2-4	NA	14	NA	CASSPIGLNHIQYF	TGTGCCAGCAGCCCTATAGGACTAAACCACATTCAGTACTTC
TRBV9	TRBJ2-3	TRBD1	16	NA	CASSVVGQGSTDTQYF	TGTGCCAGCAGCGTAGTCGGACAGGGCAGCACAGATACGCAGTATTTT
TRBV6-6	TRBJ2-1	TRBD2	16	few	CASSYSTAGGWNEQFF	TGTGCCAGCAGTTACTCGACGGCGGGGGGGTGGAATGAGCAGTTCTTC
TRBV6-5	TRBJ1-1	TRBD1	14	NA	CASRKNQGGTEAFF	TGTGCCAGCAGAAAAAATCAGGGGGGCACTGAAGCTTTCTTT
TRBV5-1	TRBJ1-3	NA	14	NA	CASSPGGYDSTIYF	TGCGCCAGCAGCCCCGGGGGATATGATAGCACCATATATTTT
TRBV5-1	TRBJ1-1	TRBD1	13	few	CASSYDRGTEAFF	TGCGCCAGCAGCTACGACAGGGGGACTGAAGCTTTCTTT
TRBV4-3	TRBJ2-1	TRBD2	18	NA	CASSQEASGGFSYNEQFF	TGCGCCAGCAGCCAAGAGGCTAGCGGGGGGTTCTCCTACAATGAGCAGTTCTTC
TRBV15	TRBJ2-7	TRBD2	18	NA	CATSRDLAASGRTYEQYF	TGTGCCACCAGCAGAGATCTCGCCGCTAGCGGGAGGACCTACGAGCAGTACTTC
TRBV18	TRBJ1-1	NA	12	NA	CASSDPPGVAFF	TGTGCCAGCTCAGACCCCCCCGGGGTAGCTTTCTTT
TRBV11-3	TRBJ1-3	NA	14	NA	CASSPNRVGNTIYF	TGTGCCAGCAGCCCAAACAGGGTAGGAAACACCATATATTTT
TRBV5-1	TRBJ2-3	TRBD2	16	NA	CASSSGLAGATDTQYF	TGCGCCAGCAGCTCAGGACTAGCGGGAGCAACAGATACGCAGTATTTT
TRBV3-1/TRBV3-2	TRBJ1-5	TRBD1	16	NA	CASSQRTGGGNQPQHF	TGTGCCAGCAGCCAGCGGACAGGGGGGGGCAATCAGCCCCAGCATTTT
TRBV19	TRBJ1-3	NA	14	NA	CASSMLRAGNTIYF	TGTGCCAGTAGTATGTTGAGAGCCGGAAACACCATATATTTT
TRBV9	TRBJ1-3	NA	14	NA	CASSPSSSGNTIYF	TGTGCCAGCAGCCCGAGTAGCTCTGGAAACACCATATATTTT
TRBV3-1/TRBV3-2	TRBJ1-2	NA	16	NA	CASSQERMGGNYGYTF	TGTGCCAGCAGCCAAGAGAGAATGGGGGGGAACTATGGCTACACCTTC
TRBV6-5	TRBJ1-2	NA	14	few	CASSYSGPNYGYTF	TGTGCCAGCAGTTACTCTGGGCCTAACTATGGCTACACCTTC
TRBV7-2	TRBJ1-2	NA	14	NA	CASTPAGRASGYTF	TGTGCCAGCACCCCAGCGGGGAGGGCGAGTGGCTACACCTTC
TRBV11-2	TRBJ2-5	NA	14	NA	CASSFFRGQETQYF	TGTGCCAGCAGCTTCTTCAGGGGACAAGAGACCCAGTACTTC
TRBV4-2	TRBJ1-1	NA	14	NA	CASSQDVWGAEAFF	TGTGCCAGCAGCCAAGACGTGTGGGGCGCTGAAGCTTTCTTT
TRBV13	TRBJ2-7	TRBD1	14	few	CASSSGQGAYEQYF	TGTGCCAGCAGCTCCGGACAGGGGGCCTACGAGCAGTACTTC
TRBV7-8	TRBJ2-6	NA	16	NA	CASSLARAPGANVLTF	TGTGCCAGCAGCTTAGCGAGAGCGCCTGGGGCCAACGTCCTGACTTTC
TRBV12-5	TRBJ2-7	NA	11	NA	CASEGRGEQYF	TGTGCTAGTGAGGGCAGGGGCGAGCAGTACTTC
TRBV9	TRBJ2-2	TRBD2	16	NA	CASSGTSGRVTGELFF	TGTGCCAGCAGCGGGACTAGCGGGAGGGTGACCGGGGAGCTGTTTTTT
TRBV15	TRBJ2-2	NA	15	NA	CATSSYGQSTGELFF	TGTGCCACCAGCAGCTACGGACAGTCCACCGGGGAGCTGTTTTTT
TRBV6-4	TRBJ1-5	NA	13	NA	CASSETPNQPQHF	TGTGCCAGCAGTGAAACACCTAATCAGCCCCAGCATTTT
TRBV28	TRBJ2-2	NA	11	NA	CASRLTGELFF	TGTGCCAGCAGACTTACCGGGGAGCTGTTTTTT
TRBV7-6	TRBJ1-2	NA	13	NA	CASSPDGRGGYTF	TGTGCCAGCAGCCCCGATGGCAGGGGTGGCTACACCTTC
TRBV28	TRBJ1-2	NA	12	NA	CASGQLGYGYTF	TGTGCCAGTGGACAGTTAGGCTATGGCTACACCTTC
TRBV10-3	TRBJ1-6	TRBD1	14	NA	CAISPGQGDSPLHF	TGTGCCATCAGCCCGGGACAGGGCGATTCACCCCTCCACTTT
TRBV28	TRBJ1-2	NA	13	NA	CASSLNSFYGYTF	TGTGCCAGCAGTCTTAACAGCTTCTATGGCTACACCTTC
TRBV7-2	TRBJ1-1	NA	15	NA	CASSLERGGTLEAFF	TGTGCCAGCAGCTTAGAAAGGGGGGGAACTCTTGAAGCTTTCTTT
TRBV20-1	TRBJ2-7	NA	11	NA	CSAHSNYEQYF	TGCAGTGCTCATTCTAACTACGAGCAGTACTTC
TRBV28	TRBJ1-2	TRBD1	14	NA	CASLTGGQNYGYTF	TGTGCCAGCTTGACAGGGGGTCAGAACTATGGCTACACCTTC
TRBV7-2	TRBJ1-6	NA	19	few	CASSFHPGRAEAYNSPLHF	TGTGCCAGCAGCTTCCACCCAGGGAGGGCGGAGGCATATAATTCACCCCTCCACTTT
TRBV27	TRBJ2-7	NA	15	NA	CASSLSWGLPYEQYF	TGTGCCAGCAGTTTATCTTGGGGGCTTCCCTACGAGCAGTACTTC
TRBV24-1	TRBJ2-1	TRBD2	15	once	CATSDNTGGMDEQFF	TGTGCCACCAGTGATAACACGGGGGGGATGGATGAGCAGTTCTTC
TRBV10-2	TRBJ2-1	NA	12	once	CASSALSNEQFF	TGCGCCAGCAGTGCCCTCTCCAATGAGCAGTTCTTC
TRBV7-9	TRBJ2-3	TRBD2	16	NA	CASSLGTSGNTDTQYF	TGTGCCAGCAGCTTAGGGACTAGCGGAAACACAGATACGCAGTATTTT